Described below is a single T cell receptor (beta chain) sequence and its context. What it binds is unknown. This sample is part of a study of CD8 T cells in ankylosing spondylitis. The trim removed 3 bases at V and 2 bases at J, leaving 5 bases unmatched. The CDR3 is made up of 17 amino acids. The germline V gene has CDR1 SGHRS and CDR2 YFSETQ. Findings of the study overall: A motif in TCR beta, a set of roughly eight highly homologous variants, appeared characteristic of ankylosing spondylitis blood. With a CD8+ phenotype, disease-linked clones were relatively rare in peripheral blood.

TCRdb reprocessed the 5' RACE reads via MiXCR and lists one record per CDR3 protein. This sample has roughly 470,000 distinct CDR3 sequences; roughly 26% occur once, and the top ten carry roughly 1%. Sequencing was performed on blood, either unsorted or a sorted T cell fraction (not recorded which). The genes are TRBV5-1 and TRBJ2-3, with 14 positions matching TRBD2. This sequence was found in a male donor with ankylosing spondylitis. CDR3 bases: TGCGCCAGCAGCTCGGGACTAGCGGGAGCGTTCACAGATACGCAGTATTTT. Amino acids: CASSSGLAGAFTDTQYF.